The 16 T cell receptor beta chains listed next were all sequenced from one sample in a study of T cell repertoires in cytomegalovirus infection. No antigen has been identified for these receptors. TCRdb independently ran MiXCR on the reads; one entry per CDR3 protein. The data contain about 280,000 distinct CDR3 sequences, 22% of them singletons. The sequencing used cultured PBMCs, collected from culture after CMV antigen stimulation. The receptor source for this set is a human donor in good health (CMV status not recorded). Some clones in this sample may be carry-over from other donors' samples.

The table lists this clonotype with many counts. V and J are TRBV7-2 and TRBJ1-5, with D perhaps TRBD1 (5 bases). The ends were cut back, 1 base at V and 7 bases at J, with 8 bases in the middle. Germline CDR1 is SGHTA and CDR2 is FQGNSA. The CDR3 consists of 13 residues. The CDR3 region is CASSLVGEQPQHF. The DNA for the CDR3 is TGTGCCAGCAGCTTAGTAGGGGAACAGCCCCAGCATTTT.

This clonotype was observed a few times. The chain carries TRBV6-1 and TRBJ1-1; 9 bases agree with TRBD1. Germline CDR1 is MNHNS and CDR2 is SASEGT. The J segment lost 11 bases and the V segment lost 3 bases, leaving 7 bases of the junction unmatched. The CDR3 is 13 residues long. The CDR3 here is CASSEHRGLFAFF. The CDR3 DNA is TGTGCCAGCAGTGAGCACAGGGGGCTTTTCGCTTTCTTT.

The rearrangement links TRBV4-3 to TRBJ2-3; 8 nucleotides match TRBD1. V lost 4 bases to trimming and J lost 0 bases; unmatched junction nucleotides: 9. The CDR3 consists of 17 residues. Germline V CDR1 and CDR2: LGHNA, YSLEER. The CDR3 coding sequence is TGCGCCAGCAGCCGAGCTGGACAGGGCTATAGCACAGATACGCAGTATTTT. Amino acids: CASSRAGQGYSTDTQYF.

This clonotype showed up many times. V gene TRBV7-2 combines with J gene TRBJ2-7; no reliable D call. The CDR3 length is 13 residues. The V gene's germline CDR1 is SGHTA and CDR2 FQGNSA. Trimming took 0 bases from V and 3 from J, leaving 6 bases between them. Written as DNA, the CDR3 is TGTGCCAGCAGCTTAGCTCGAAGCTACGAGCAGTACTTC. Amino acids: CASSLARSYEQYF.

This clonotype was recorded at least ten times. CDR3 in DNA: TGTGCCAGCAGCTCTGAGGCGGAGCGGGGTGAGCAGTTCTTC. This encodes CASSSEAERGEQFF. The chain recombines TRBV7-6 with TRBJ2-1, with 7 nucleotides matching TRBD2. This CDR3 comprises 14 residues. V lost 4 bases, J lost 9 bases, and 9 bases stayed unmatched. Germline V lookup: CDR1 SGHVS, CDR2 FNYEAQ. The full variable domain, completed using reference TRBV7-6 and TRBJ2-1, is GAGVSQSPRYKVTKRGQDVALRCDPISGHVSLYWYRQALGQGPEFLTYFNYEAQQDKSGLPNDRFSAERPEGSISTLTIQRTEQRDSAMYRCASSSEAERGEQFFGPGTRLTVL.

The J gene is TRBJ1-4, the V gene TRBV28, with D possibly TRBD1 on 5 matching bases. The V end was cut by 5 bases, the J end by 3 bases, with 19 bases between. This CDR3 is built from 17 residues. Per the germline V gene, CDR1 is MDHEN and CDR2 is SYDVKM. The CDR3 nucleotides are TGTGCCAGCAGTACCGTCCCTCGACAGCGACCTAATGAAAAACTGTTTTTT. It is translated as CASSTVPRQRPNEKLFF.

The CDR3 region is CASSTYQGQPQHF. The CDR3 bases are TGTGCCAGTAGTACGTATCAGGGGCAGCCCCAGCATTTT. This chain connects TRBV19 to TRBJ1-5; TRBD1 might be the D (6 bases). The CDR3 runs 13 residues. CDR1 is LNHDA and CDR2 is SQIVND in the germline V gene (reference sequence). Trimming took off 4 bases at V and 7 bases at J, with 11 bases between the two ends.

This clonotype was picked up a small number of times. This chain connects TRBV6-6 to TRBJ1-1, with TRBD1 as a possible D gene (6 bases). Per germline, CDR1 MNHNY and CDR2 SVGAGI (reference sequence). Trimming stripped 6 bases from V and 5 bases from J, with 13 bases between. CDR3 length equals 13 residues. The CDR3 region has the DNA TGTGCCAGCAGGCCCAGGGGAAGGACTGAAGCTTTCTTT. This gives the protein CASRPRGRTEAFF.

The table lists this clonotype with a few counts. The chain links TRBV2 to TRBJ2-2, with TRBD1 identical over 7 bases. CDR3 length: 15 residues. Trimming removed 5 bases from V and 1 base from J; junction bases left unmatched: 4. From germline, CDR1 is SNHLY and CDR2 FYNNEI. The CDR3 here is CASSTRQGNTGELFF. The CDR3 DNA reads TGTGCCAGCAGTACGAGACAGGGGAACACCGGGGAGCTGTTTTTT. Drawing the rest from reference TRBV2 and TRBJ2-2, the complete variable domain is EPEVTQTPSHQVTQMGQEVILRCVPISNHLYFYWYRQILGQKVEFLVSFYNNEISEKSEIFDDQFSVERPDGSNFTLKIRSTKLEDSAMYFCASSTRQGNTGELFFGEGSRLTVL.

The sample holds a few counts of this clonotype. The rearrangement links TRBV11-2 to TRBJ1-2; no clear D. V was cut by 1 base and J by 7 bases, with 10 bases left in between. The germline gives CDR1 SGHAT, CDR2 FQNNGV. This CDR3 is 13 amino acids long. CDR3 loop: CASSLAGYGGYTF. CDR3 DNA sequence: TGTGCCAGCAGCTTAGCCGGGTACGGTGGCTACACCTTC.

The table lists this clonotype with a few counts. The chain uses TRBV7-2 and TRBJ2-7; D ambiguous. This CDR3 is 13 amino acids long. Trimming removed 1 base at V and 4 bases at J, with 8 bases between. CDR1 is SGHTA and CDR2 is FQGNSA in the germline V gene. Here the CDR3 reads CASSLGIWYEQYF. The CDR3 DNA follows: TGTGCCAGCAGCTTAGGGATTTGGTACGAGCAGTACTTC.

J is TRBJ1-5 and V is TRBV5-8; 9 bases fit TRBD1. Germline values: CDR1 SGHTS, CDR2 YDEGEE. The CDR3 length is 16 residues. The V and J ends lost 3 bases and 4 bases, in that order; junction bases with no gene match: 8. The CDR3 here is CASSWGTGTGNQPQHF. The CDR3 DNA follows: TGTGCCAGCAGCTGGGGGACCGGGACAGGGAATCAGCCCCAGCATTTT.

The table lists this clonotype with a few counts. The chain uses TRBV7-2 and TRBJ2-3, with 11 bases identical to TRBD2. The V gene end was trimmed by 1 base and the J gene end by 0 bases; junction bases not matched to a gene: 6. Germline values: CDR1 SGHTA, CDR2 FQGNSA. The CDR3 has 18 residues. The CDR3 here is CASSLGLAGGLSTDTQYF. The DNA of the CDR3 is TGTGCCAGCAGCTTAGGTCTAGCGGGAGGCCTTAGCACAGATACGCAGTATTTT.

This clonotype occurred many times. The chain carries TRBV7-2 and TRBJ1-1; D might be TRBD1 (6 bases). Trimming shortened V by 5 bases and J by 1 base, and 11 bases separated the two germline ends. This CDR3 is 14 amino acids long. Germline-derived CDR1 and CDR2 are SGHTA and FQGNSA. The CDR3: CASSRGASNTEAFF. The CDR3 region has the DNA TGTGCCAGCAGCAGGGGGGCGTCGAACACTGAAGCTTTCTTT.

This clonotype was seen only once. The CDR3 DNA is TGCGCCAGCAGCTACGGGACTAGCGGAAGGGGAGTTGAGCAGTTCTTC. Protein product: CASSYGTSGRGVEQFF. The rearrangement uses TRBV4-3 and TRBJ2-1; 11 bases fit TRBD2. Germline assignment: CDR1 LGHNA and CDR2 YSLEER. This CDR3 has 16 amino acids. The junction had 12 bases not matched to a gene; V was cut back by 5 bases and J by 9 bases.

This sequence joins TRBV29-1 and TRBJ1-2; 7 bases are shared with TRBD1. CDR1 is SQVTM, CDR2 ANQGSEA, per germline. CDR3 length equals 13 residues. Unmatched junction bases numbered 8, after V lost 7 bases and J lost 3 bases. Here the CDR3 reads CSGGTARDYGYTF. CDR3 nucleotide sequence: TGCAGCGGCGGGACAGCGCGGGACTATGGCTACACCTTC.